This T cell receptor (beta chain) stems from a study of T cell repertoires in cytomegalovirus infection. This clonotype was observed a few times. Using its own MiXCR run on the reads, TCRdb lists one record per CDR3 protein. The sample contains under 850,000 distinct CDR3 sequences, 35% to 45% of which appear only once. The TCR sequence derives from a human donor in good health (CMV status not recorded). Some clones in this sample may be carry-over from other donors' samples. The sample comprised PBMCs.

CDR3 nucleotide sequence: TGTGCCAGCAGTGCGCGGGGACAGGGAGGTCCGAACACTGAAGCTTTCTTT. This codes for CASSARGQGGPNTEAFF. The chain couples TRBV6-6 to TRBJ1-1, with TRBD1 identical over 9 bases. The CDR3 is made up of 17 amino acids. The V segment lost 5 bases and the J segment 1 base; nucleotides outside the gene matches: 11. Germline CDR1 reads MNHNY; CDR2 reads SVGAGI (reference sequence).